These 17 T cell receptor beta chains share one sample of origin, sequenced in a study of identical twins. MiXCR, applied by TCRdb to the 5' RACE reads, yields one record per CDR3 protein. The sample has about 480,000 distinct CDR3 sequences, 14% seen once. These data are also associated with another study on yellow fever vaccine responses in identical twins.

Sequenced material: CD4+ T cells sorted from blood. Receptors originate from a woman between 18 and 29 years old in good health.

The rearrangement links TRBV7-9 to TRBJ2-7, with 11 bases aligning to TRBD2. The junction had 7 bases not matched to a gene; V was cut back by 1 base and J by 2 bases. The CDR3 is 17 amino acids. CDR1 SEHNR and CDR2 FQNEAQ come from the germline V gene (reference sequence). CDR3 sequence reads: CASSLGTLAGVPYEQYF. The CDR3 DNA reads as TGTGCCAGCAGCTTAGGGACACTAGCGGGGGTGCCCTACGAGCAGTACTTC.

This clonotype was picked up a small number of times. The rearrangement uses TRBV6-2 or TRBV6-3 and TRBJ2-7; D call uncertain. The CDR3 loop spans 11 amino acids. Germline V gene lookup returns CDR1 MNHEY and CDR2 SVGEGT. Trimming shortened V by 5 bases and J by 2 bases, and 4 bases separated the two germline ends. CDR3 nucleotides: TGTGCCAGCAGTCGACCCTACGAGCAGTACTTC. It yields the protein CASSRPYEQYF.

V gene TRBV7-9 combines with J gene TRBJ2-7, with TRBD1 matching 9 bases. J gave up 6 bases and V 5 bases, and 11 bases lay outside the gene matches. The CDR3 is made up of 15 amino acids. Germline V gene data show CDR1 as SEHNR and CDR2 as FQNEAQ (reference sequence). The CDR3 coding sequence is TGTGCCAGCAGCCCGGGGACAGGGCTTAACGGCGAGCAGTACTTC. This sequence encodes CASSPGTGLNGEQYF.

This clonotype was seen a few times. This chain connects TRBV4-2 to TRBJ2-3; TRBD2 matches at 10 bases. The CDR3 runs 16 residues. V shed 4 bases and J 7 bases; nucleotides not matched to a gene: 11. CDR1 and CDR2 from the germline V gene are LGHNA and YNFKEQ. This CDR3 is CASSPTGTSAGYTQYF. CDR3 sequence (DNA): TGTGCCAGCAGCCCGACCGGGACTAGCGCTGGTTATACGCAGTATTTT.

The rearrangement joins TRBV10-3 to TRBJ1-5; D perhaps matches TRBD1 (5 bases). The CDR3 loop spans 14 amino acids. V was cut by 10 bases and J by 4 bases, with 17 bases left in between. Germline V gives CDR1 ENHRY, CDR2 SYGVKD. The CDR3 sequence is CATSGPTTNQPQHF. CDR3 nucleotides: TGTGCCACTTCGGGACCTACCACTAATCAGCCCCAGCATTTT.

The CDR3 nucleotides are TGTGCCTGGACTGGCACCGGGGAGCTGTTTTTT. Translation: CAWTGTGELFF. V and J are TRBV30 and TRBJ2-2; D is ambiguous. V lost 4 bases, J lost 4 bases, and 4 bases lay in between. The CDR3 extends over 11 amino acids. The germline CDR1 and CDR2 sequences are GTSNPN and SVGIG (reference sequence).

This clonotype was counted at least ten times. The rearrangement joins TRBV14 to TRBJ2-6, with TRBD1 as a possible D gene (5 bases). The CDR3 length is 15 residues. The V and J ends lost 6 bases and 2 bases respectively, with 11 bases between them. In germline, CDR1 is SGHDN, CDR2 FVKESK. The CDR3 DNA sequence: TGTGCCAGCAGAGGTGCAGGGCCTGGGGCCAACGTCCTGACTTTC. This codes for CASRGAGPGANVLTF.

CDR3 region: CSALEPSGRADEQFF. The DNA for the CDR3 is TGCAGTGCCCTAGAGCCTAGCGGGAGGGCCGATGAGCAGTTCTTC. The chain combines TRBV20-1 with TRBJ2-1, with 12 bases lining up with TRBD2. With V trimmed by 6 bases and J by 8 bases, 11 bases remained unmatched. There are 15 residues in the CDR3. Germline assignment: CDR1 DFQATT and CDR2 SNEGSKA (reference sequence).

There are a few counts of this clonotype. The CDR3: CASSPNEASYGYTF. As DNA, the CDR3 is TGTGCCAGCAGTCCTAACGAAGCATCCTATGGCTACACCTTC. The gene calls are TRBV28 and TRBJ1-2; D unresolved. The germline V and J ends were trimmed by 5 bases and 4 bases, with 14 bases remaining between them. The CDR3 runs to 14 residues. Germline CDR1 MDHEN, CDR2 SYDVKM.

CDR3 in amino acids: CASSLVLSSTDTQYF. The CDR3 DNA reads TGCGCCAGCAGCTTGGTTCTGTCTAGCACAGATACGCAGTATTTT. The gene calls are TRBV5-1 and TRBJ2-3, with no clear D. V lost 0 bases to trimming and J lost 0 bases, with 8 bases between them. The V gene's germline CDR1 is SGHRS and CDR2 YFSETQ. The CDR3 length is 15 residues.

V and J are TRBV2 and TRBJ2-3, with D uncertain. The CDR3 spans 16 residues. V shed 1 base and J shed 2 bases, with 13 bases lying between them. The germline gives CDR1 SNHLY, CDR2 FYNNEI. CDR3 in DNA: TGTGCCAGCAGTGAAGGTCCCAACCGACCCACAGATACGCAGTATTTT. This gives the protein CASSEGPNRPTDTQYF.

This clonotype was picked up a small number of times. This rearrangement joins TRBV9 to TRBJ1-1; possible D gene TRBD1, 6 bases. Trimming took 1 base from V and 3 from J, leaving 13 bases between them. Germline values: CDR1 SGDLS, CDR2 YYNGEE. The CDR3 is made up of 15 amino acids. CDR3 amino acids: CASSVLSRGDTEAFF. As DNA, the CDR3 is TGTGCCAGCAGCGTACTCAGCAGGGGCGACACTGAAGCTTTCTTT.

V gene TRBV9 combines with J gene TRBJ2-7; 13 bases agree with TRBD2. CDR1 is SGDLS, CDR2 YYNGEE, per germline. V was clipped by 0 bases and J by 6 bases; unmatched bases: 6. This CDR3 spans 16 amino acids. DNA for the CDR3: TGTGCCAGCAGCGTAGGGACTAGCGGGGGTAACGCCGAGCAGTACTTC. Protein: CASSVGTSGGNAEQYF.

This clonotype was detected a few times. This chain links TRBV7-2 with TRBJ2-2; possibly TRBD2 for D (5 bases). Germline lookup yields CDR1 SGHTA and CDR2 FQGNSA. With 5 bases removed from V and 6 bases from J, the gap between germline ends came to 10 bases. The CDR3 runs to 13 residues. CDR3 amino acids: CASSTGSPGELFF. The CDR3 region has the DNA TGTGCCAGCAGCACGGGGAGTCCCGGGGAGCTGTTTTTT.

This clonotype came up a few times. The rearrangement links TRBV5-6 to TRBJ1-4; the D is unclear. Trimming stripped 4 bases from V and 8 bases from J, with 12 bases between. The CDR3 is made up of 13 amino acids. CDR1 and CDR2 from the germline V gene are SGHDT and YYEEEE. The CDR3 DNA reads TGTGCCAGCAGCCTGGTCGGTGCGGAAAAACTGTTTTTT. Translation: CASSLVGAEKLFF.

This clonotype has more than one count but fewer than ten. The chain carries TRBV10-3 and TRBJ2-7; the D gene is possibly TRBD2 (5 bases). Trimming took 2 bases from V and 5 from J, leaving 7 bases between them. The CDR3 runs 12 residues. Germline V lookup: CDR1 ENHRY, CDR2 SYGVKD. The CDR3 protein is CAISEEGNEQYF. The DNA of the CDR3 is TGTGCCATCAGTGAGGAGGGTAACGAGCAGTACTTC.

The rearrangement joins TRBV6-5 to TRBJ2-7; a possible D gene is TRBD1 (5 bases). This CDR3 contains 14 residues. Trimming pared 4 bases from V and 2 bases from J, leaving 12 bases between. Germline CDR1 and CDR2: MNHEY and SVGAGI. The CDR3 loop reads CASSLRQPAYEQYF. The CDR3 coding sequence is TGTGCCAGCAGTTTGCGACAGCCTGCCTACGAGCAGTACTTC.